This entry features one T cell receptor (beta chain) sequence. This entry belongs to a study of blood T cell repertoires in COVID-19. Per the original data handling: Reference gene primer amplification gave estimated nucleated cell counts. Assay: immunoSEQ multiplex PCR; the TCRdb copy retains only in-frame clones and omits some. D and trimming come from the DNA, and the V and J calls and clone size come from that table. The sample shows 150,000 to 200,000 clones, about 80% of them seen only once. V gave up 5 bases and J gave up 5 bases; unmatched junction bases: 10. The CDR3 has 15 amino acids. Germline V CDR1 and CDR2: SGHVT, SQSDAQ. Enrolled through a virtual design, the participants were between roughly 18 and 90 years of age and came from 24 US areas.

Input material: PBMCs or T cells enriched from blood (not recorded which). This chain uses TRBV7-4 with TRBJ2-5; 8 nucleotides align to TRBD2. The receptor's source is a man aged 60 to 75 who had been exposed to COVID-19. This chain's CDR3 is CASSRKRESGETQYF. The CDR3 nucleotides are TGTGCCAGCAGCCGGAAGCGGGAGTCGGGGGAGACCCAGTACTTC.